Sequencing of this T cell receptor (beta chain) was carried out in a study of CD8+ T cells in alopecia areata. Whole-study context: Administration of oral tofacitinib to treated patients was at 5 to 10 mg twice daily. Dosing with tofacitinib proceeded for 6 to 18 months, followed by 6 months off drug.

Once RNA had been extracted, it was reverse transcribed into cDNA to act as the sequencing template. The method was immunoSEQ multiplex PCR; TCRdb's version includes in-frame clones alone and lacks a portion of them. The table shows around 120,000 clones, with approximately 59% occurring only once. Overall study findings and caveats: Scalp repertoires also include resident alphabeta T cells from normal skin. An increase in clonality over normal scalp was evident in lesional scalp, especially alopecia totalis/universalis.

Treatment given: oral pan-JAK inhibitor, 5-10 mg twice daily. CDR3 length: 13 amino acids. Trimming cost V 1 base and J 4 bases, with 11 bases left between them. Germline CDR1 reads SQVTM; CDR2 reads ANQGSEA. This clone was seen just once. The antigen remains unidentified. The origin of this receptor is a human donor with alopecia areata. The specimen was CD8+ T cells sorted from blood, collected at week 4, from a patient treated with tofacitinib. The chain employs TRBV29-1 and TRBJ2-7, with D hard to call. As DNA, the CDR3 is TGCAGCGTTGAAGTAGCAGAAACGTACGAGCAGTACTTC. This codes for CSVEVAETYEQYF.